This TCR beta chain was identified in a study of T cells in Graves' hyperthyroidism and ophthalmopathy. Study results and caveats: Most thyroid clonotypes expanded above 0.001 were also detected in blood.

V dropped 6 bases and J dropped 5; count of bases not matched to a gene: 10. The CDR3 spans 15 residues. Germline-derived CDR1 and CDR2 are MNHEY and SVGEGT. This clonotype was counted only a few times. Its specificity is not known. Regions amplified from RNA transcripts were the TCR beta CDR3 regions. With the HTBI primer set, the TCR CDR3 went through a first round of RT-PCR. TCRdb called the multiplex PCR reads again in MiXCR, with one record for every CDR3 protein. The repertoire holds 640,000 or so distinct CDR3 sequences, with approximately 15% as singletons. The chain combines TRBV6-2 or TRBV6-3 with TRBJ2-3, with 8 bases matching TRBD2. The sample taken for sequencing was blood. This clonotype was obtained from a woman aged 18-29 years with Graves' ophthalmopathy. This chain's CDR3 is CASRALAVKGDTQYF. In nucleotides, the CDR3 is TGTGCCAGCAGAGCACTAGCGGTCAAGGGAGATACGCAGTATTTT.